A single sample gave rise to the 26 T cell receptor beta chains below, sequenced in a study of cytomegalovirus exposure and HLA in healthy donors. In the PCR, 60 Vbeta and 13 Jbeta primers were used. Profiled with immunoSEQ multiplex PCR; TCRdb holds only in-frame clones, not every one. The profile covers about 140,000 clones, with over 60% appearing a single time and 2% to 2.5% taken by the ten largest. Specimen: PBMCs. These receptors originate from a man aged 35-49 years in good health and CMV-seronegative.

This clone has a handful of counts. This chain's CDR3 is CASSLATWNTEAFF. The DNA of the CDR3 is TGTGCCAGCAGCTTAGCAACATGGAACACTGAAGCTTTCTTT. This chain links TRBV7-8 with TRBJ1-1, with D uncertain. V lost 0 bases and J lost 1, with 6 bases in between. The CDR3 has 14 residues. Per the germline V gene, CDR1 is SGHVS and CDR2 is FQNEAQ. Together with reference TRBV7-8 and TRBJ1-1, the CDR3 gives the full variable domain: GAGVSQSPRYKVAKRGQDVALRCDPISGHVSLFWYQQALGQGPEFLTYFQNEAQLDKSGLPSDRFFAERPEGSVSTLKIQRTQQEDSAVYLCASSLATWNTEAFFGQGTRLTVV.

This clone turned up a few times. CDR3 sequence: CASSLTPGGEKLFF. The CDR3 coding sequence is TGTGCCAGCAGCTTGACACCAGGGGGGGAAAAACTGTTTTTT. The chain couples TRBV7-6 to TRBJ1-4; 7 bases are a match to TRBD1. The CDR3 runs 14 residues. The germline CDR1 and CDR2 sequences are SGHVS and FNYEAQ. With V trimmed by 3 bases and J by 8 bases, 6 bases remained unmatched.

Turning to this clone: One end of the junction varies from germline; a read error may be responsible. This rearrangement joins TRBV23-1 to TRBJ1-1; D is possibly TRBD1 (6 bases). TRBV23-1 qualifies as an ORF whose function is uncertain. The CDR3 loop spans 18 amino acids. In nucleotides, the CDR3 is TGCGCCAGCGGTCAAAGGGGGAGAGTTAAGGGGATCAGCACTGAAGCTTTCTTT. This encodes CASGQRGRVKGISTEAFF.

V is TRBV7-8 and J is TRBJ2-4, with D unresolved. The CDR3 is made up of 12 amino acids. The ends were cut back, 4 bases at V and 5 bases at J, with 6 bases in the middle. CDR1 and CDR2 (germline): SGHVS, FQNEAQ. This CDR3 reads CASSSGQNIQYF. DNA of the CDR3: TGTGCCAGCAGCTCTGGCCAAAACATTCAGTACTTC.

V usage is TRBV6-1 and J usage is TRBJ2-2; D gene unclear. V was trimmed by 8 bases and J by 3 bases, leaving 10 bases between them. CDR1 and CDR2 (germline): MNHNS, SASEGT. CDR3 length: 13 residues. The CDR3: CASHRSDTGELFF. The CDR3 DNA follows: TGTGCCAGCCACAGATCGGACACCGGGGAGCTGTTTTTT.

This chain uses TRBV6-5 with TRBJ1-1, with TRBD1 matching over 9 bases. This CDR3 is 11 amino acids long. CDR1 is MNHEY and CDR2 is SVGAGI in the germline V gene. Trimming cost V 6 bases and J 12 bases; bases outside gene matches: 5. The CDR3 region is CASSRDRETFF. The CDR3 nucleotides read TGTGCCAGCAGCCGGGACAGGGAGACTTTCTTT.

The CDR3 nucleotides read TGTGCCAGTAGCGAGACAGAGAGCTACGAGCAGTACTTC. Its translation is CASSETESYEQYF. The chain carries TRBV19 and TRBJ2-7; TRBD1 is a possible D gene (5 bases). V was clipped by 6 bases and J by 3 bases, with 12 bases between them. Per germline, CDR1 LNHDA and CDR2 SQIVND (reference sequence). The CDR3 is 13 residues long.

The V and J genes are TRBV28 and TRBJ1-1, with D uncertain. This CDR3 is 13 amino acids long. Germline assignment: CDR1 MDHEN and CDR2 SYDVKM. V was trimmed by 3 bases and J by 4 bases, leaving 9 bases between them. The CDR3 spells CASSFSAGTEAFF. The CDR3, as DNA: TGTGCCAGCAGTTTCTCGGCAGGCACTGAAGCTTTCTTT.

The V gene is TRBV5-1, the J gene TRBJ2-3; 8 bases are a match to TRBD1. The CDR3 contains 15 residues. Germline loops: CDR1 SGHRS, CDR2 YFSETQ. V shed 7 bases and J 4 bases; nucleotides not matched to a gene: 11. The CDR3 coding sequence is TGCGCCAGCTCCGACAGGGGCTATTCGGCAGATACGCAGTATTTT. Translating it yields CASSDRGYSADTQYF.

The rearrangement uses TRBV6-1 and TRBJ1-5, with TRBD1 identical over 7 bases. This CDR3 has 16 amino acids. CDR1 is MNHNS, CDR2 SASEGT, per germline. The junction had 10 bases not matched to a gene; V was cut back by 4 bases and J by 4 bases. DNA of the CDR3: TGTGCCAGCAGTGTTTGGGGACAGCGTAGAAATCAGCCCCAGCATTTT. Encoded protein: CASSVWGQRRNQPQHF.

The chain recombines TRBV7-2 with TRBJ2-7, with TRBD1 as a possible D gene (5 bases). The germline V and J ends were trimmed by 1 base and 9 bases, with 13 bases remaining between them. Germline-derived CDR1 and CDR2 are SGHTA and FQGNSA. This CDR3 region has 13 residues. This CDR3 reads CASSLDRWDVQYF. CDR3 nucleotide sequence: TGTGCCAGCAGCTTAGACAGGTGGGATGTGCAGTACTTC.

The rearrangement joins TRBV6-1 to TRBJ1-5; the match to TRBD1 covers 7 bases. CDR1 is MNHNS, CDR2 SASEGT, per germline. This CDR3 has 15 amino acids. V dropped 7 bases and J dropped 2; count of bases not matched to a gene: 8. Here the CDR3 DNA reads TGTGCCAGCAAATCAGGACAGGACCGCAATCAGCCCCAGCATTTT. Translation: CASKSGQDRNQPQHF.

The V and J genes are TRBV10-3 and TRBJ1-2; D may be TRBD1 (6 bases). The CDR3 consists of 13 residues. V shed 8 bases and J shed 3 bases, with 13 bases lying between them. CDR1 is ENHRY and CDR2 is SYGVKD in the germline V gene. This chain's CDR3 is CAIESGADYGYTF. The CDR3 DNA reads TGTGCCATCGAGTCAGGGGCGGACTATGGCTACACCTTC.

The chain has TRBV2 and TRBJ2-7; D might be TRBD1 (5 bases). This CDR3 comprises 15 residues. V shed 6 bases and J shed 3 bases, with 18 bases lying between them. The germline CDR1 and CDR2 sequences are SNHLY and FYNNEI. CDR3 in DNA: TGTGCCAGCAGGATACACCCCAGGGTGGACTACGAGCAGTACTTC. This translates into CASRIHPRVDYEQYF.

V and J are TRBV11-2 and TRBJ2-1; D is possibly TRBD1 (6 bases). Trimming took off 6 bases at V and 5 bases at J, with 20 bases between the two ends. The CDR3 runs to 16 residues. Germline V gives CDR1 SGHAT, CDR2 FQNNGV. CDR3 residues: CASSLRWGQGNNEQFF. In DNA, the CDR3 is TGTGCCAGCAGTCTTAGATGGGGGCAGGGGAACAATGAGCAGTTCTTC.

The CDR3 DNA follows: TGTGCCACTGCTAGGACAGTCAACACTGAAGCTTTCTTT. Amino acids: CATARTVNTEAFF. The J gene is TRBJ1-1, the V gene TRBV19; maybe TRBD1 (6 bases). This CDR3 is built from 13 residues. V lost 10 bases and J lost 2, with 14 bases in between. Germline CDR1 LNHDA, CDR2 SQIVND (reference sequence).

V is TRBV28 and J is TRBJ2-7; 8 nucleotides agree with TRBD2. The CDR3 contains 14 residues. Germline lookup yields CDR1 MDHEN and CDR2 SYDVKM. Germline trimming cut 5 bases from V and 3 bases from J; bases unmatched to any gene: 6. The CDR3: CASSLAGRVYEQYF. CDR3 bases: TGTGCCAGCAGTCTAGCGGGTCGCGTCTACGAGCAGTACTTC.

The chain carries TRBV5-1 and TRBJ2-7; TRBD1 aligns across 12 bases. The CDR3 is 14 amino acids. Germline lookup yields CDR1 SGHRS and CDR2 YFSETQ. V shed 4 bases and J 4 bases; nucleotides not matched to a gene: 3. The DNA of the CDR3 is TGCGCCAGCAGCGCGGGACAGGGGGCTTACGAGCAGTACTTC. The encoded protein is CASSAGQGAYEQYF. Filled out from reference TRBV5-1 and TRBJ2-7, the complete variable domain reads KAGVTQTPRYLIKTRGQQVTLSCSPISGHRSVSWYQQTPGQGLQFLFEYFSETQRNKGNFPGRFSGRQFSNSRSEMNVSTLELGDSALYLCASSAGQGAYEQYFGPGTRLTVT.

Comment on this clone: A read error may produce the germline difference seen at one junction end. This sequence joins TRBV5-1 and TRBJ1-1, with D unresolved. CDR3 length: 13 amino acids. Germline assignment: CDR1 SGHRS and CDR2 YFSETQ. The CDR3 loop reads CASSSLENPEAFF. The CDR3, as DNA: TGCGCCAGCAGCTCCTTAGAGAACCCTGAAGCTTTCTTT.

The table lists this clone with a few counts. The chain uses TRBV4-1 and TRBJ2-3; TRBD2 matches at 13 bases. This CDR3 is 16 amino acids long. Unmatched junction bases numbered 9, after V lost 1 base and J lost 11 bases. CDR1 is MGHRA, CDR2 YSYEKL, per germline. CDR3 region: CASSQGRLAGGREQYF. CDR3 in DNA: TGCGCCAGCAGCCAAGGCAGACTAGCGGGGGGCCGGGAGCAGTATTTT.

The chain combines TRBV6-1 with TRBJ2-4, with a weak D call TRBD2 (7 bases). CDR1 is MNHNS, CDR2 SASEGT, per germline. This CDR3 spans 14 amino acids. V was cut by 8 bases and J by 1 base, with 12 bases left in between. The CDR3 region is CASRRGLAKNIQYF. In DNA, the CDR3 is TGTGCCAGCCGGCGGGGGCTGGCCAAAAACATTCAGTACTTC.

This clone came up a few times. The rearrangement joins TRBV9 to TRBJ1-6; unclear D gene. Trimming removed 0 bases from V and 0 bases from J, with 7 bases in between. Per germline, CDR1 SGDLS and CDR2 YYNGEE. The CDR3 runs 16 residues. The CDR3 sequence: CASSVETSSYNSPLHF. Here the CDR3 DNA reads TGTGCCAGCAGCGTAGAGACAAGCTCCTATAATTCACCCCTCCACTTT.

CDR3 nucleotides: TGTGCCAGTAGTATACGACAGGGGTTGGCGGGCTACACCTTC. Translating it yields CASSIRQGLAGYTF. The chain uses TRBV19 and TRBJ1-2; 8 bases map to TRBD1. This CDR3 comprises 14 residues. Germline lookup yields CDR1 LNHDA and CDR2 SQIVND (reference sequence). J gave up 8 bases and V 2 bases, and 7 bases lay outside the gene matches.

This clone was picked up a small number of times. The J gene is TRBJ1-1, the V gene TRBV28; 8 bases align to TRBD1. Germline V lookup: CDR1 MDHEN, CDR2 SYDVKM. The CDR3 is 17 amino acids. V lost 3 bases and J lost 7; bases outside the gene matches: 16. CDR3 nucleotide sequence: TGTGCCAGCAGTTTTCCAATCGCCGGGGGACAGGTACTTGAAGCTTTCTTT. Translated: CASSFPIAGGQVLEAFF. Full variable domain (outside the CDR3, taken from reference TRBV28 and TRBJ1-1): DVKVTQSSRYLVKRTGEKVFLECVQDMDHENMFWYRQDPGLGLRLIYFSYDVKMKEKGDIPEGYSVSREKKERFSLILESASTNQTSMYLCASSFPIAGGQVLEAFFGQGTRLTVV.

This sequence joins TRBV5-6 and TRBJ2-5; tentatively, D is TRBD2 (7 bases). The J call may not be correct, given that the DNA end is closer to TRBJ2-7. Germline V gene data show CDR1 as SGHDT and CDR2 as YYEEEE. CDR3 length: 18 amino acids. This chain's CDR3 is CASSLLRLGGGKSYEQYF. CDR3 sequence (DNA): TGTGCCAGCAGCTTACTTCGCTTAGGGGGGGGGAAATCCTACGAGCAGTACTTC.

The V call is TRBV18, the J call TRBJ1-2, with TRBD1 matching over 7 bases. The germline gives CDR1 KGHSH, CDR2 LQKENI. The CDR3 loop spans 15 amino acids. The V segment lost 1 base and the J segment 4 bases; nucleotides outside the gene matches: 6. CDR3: CASSPLTGVSYGYTF. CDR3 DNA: TGTGCCAGCTCACCACTCACAGGGGTATCCTATGGCTACACCTTC.